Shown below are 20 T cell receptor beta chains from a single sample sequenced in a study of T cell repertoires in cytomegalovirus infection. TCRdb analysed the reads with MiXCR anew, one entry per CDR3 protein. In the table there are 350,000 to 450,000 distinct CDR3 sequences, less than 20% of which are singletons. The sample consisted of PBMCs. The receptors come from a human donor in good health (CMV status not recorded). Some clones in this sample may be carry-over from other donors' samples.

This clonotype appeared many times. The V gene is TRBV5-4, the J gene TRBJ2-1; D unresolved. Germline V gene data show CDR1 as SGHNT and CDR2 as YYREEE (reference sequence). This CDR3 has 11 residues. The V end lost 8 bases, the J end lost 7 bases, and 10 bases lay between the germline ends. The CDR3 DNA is TGTGCCAGTAAGGACGTAAATGAGCAGTTCTTC. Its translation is CASKDVNEQFF. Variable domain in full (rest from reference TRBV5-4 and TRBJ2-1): ETGVTQSPTHLIKTRGQQVTLRCSSQSGHNTVSWYQQALGQGPQFIFQYYREEENGRGNFPPRFSGLQFPNYSSELNVNALELDDSALYLCASKDVNEQFFGPGTRLTVL.

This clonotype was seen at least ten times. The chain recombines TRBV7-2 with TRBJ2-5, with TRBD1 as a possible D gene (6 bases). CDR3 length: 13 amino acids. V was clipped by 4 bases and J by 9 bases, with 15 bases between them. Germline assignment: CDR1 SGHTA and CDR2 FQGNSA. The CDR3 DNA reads TGTGCCAGCAGCTCCACTTGGACAGTTCCCCAGTACTTC. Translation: CASSSTWTVPQYF.

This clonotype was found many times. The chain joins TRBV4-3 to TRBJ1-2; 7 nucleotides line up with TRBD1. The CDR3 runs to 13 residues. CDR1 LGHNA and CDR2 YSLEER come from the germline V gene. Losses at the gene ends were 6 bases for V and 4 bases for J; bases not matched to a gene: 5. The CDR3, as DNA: TGCGCCAGCAGTCTCAGGGGGGGCTATGGCTACACCTTC. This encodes CASSLRGGYGYTF.

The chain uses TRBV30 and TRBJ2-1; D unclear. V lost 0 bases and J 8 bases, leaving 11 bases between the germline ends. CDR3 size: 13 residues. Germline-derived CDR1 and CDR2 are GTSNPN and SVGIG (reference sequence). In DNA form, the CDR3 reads TGTGCCTGGAGTGTAGCCCCGTGGGATGAGCAGTTCTTC. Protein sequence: CAWSVAPWDEQFF.

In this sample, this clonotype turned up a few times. The CDR3 region is CSAGGTSDRSSYNEQFF. As DNA, the CDR3 is TGCAGCGCCGGCGGGACTAGCGACCGGAGCTCCTACAATGAGCAGTTCTTC. The gene calls are TRBV29-1 and TRBJ2-1; 10 nucleotides line up with TRBD2. The CDR3 length is 17 residues. Germline V gene sequence: CDR1 SQVTM, CDR2 ANQGSEA. V lost 7 bases, J lost 0 bases, and 12 bases stayed unmatched.

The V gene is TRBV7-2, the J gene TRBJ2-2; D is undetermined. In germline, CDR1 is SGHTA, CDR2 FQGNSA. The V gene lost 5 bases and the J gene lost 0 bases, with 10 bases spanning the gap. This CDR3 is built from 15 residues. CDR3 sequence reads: CASSPVSANTGELFF. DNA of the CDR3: TGTGCCAGCAGCCCGGTATCGGCGAACACCGGGGAGCTGTTTTTT.

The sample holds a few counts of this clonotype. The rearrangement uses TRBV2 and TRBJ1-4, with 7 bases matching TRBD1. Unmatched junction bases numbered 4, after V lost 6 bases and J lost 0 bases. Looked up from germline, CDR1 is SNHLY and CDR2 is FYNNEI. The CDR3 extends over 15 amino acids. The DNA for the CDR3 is TGTGCCAGCAGAATCGACAGGGCAACTAATGAAAAACTGTTTTTT. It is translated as CASRIDRATNEKLFF.

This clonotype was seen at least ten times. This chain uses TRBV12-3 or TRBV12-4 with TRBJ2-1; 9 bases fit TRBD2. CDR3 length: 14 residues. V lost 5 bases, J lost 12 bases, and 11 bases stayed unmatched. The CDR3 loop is CASSDYSGGGRQFF. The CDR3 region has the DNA TGTGCCAGCAGTGATTATAGCGGGGGCGGTAGGCAGTTCTTC.

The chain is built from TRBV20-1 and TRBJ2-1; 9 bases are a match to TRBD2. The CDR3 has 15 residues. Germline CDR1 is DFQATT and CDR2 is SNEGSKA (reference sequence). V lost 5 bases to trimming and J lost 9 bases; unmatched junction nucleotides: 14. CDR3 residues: CSAGSGGRAYLEQFF. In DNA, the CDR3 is TGCAGTGCTGGGAGTGGCGGGAGGGCCTATCTTGAGCAGTTCTTC.

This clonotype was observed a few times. The CDR3 DNA reads as TGTGCCATCAGTGAGGTGGGGGTTGTTCAGCCCCAGCATTTT. This translates into CAISEVGVVQPQHF. This chain joins TRBV10-3 and TRBJ1-5; possible D gene TRBD1, 5 bases. The germline CDR1 and CDR2 sequences are ENHRY and SYGVKD. The CDR3 is made up of 14 amino acids. V lost 2 bases and J 6 bases, leaving 11 bases between the germline ends.

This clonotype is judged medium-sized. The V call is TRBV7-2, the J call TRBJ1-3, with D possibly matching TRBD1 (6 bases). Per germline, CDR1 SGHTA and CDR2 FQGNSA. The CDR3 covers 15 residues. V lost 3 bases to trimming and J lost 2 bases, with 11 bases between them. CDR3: CASSFRGGTGNTIYF. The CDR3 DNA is TGTGCCAGCAGCTTCAGGGGAGGCACTGGAAACACCATATATTTT.

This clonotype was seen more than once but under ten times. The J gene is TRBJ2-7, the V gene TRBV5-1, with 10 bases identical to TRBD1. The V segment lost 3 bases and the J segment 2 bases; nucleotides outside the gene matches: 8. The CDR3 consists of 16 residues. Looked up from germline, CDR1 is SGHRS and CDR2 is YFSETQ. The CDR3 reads CASSSAGTGVTYEQYF. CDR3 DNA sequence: TGCGCCAGCAGCTCGGCCGGGACAGGGGTTACCTACGAGCAGTACTTC. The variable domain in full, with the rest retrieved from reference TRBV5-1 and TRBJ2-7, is KAGVTQTPRYLIKTRGQQVTLSCSPISGHRSVSWYQQTPGQGLQFLFEYFSETQRNKGNFPGRFSGRQFSNSRSEMNVSTLELGDSALYLCASSSAGTGVTYEQYFGPGTRLTVT.

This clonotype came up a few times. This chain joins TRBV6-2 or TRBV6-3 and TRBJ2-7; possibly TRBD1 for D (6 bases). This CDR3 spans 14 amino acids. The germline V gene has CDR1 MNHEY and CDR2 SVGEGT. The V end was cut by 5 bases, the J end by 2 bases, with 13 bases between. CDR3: CASSAGQSPYEQYF. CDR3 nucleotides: TGTGCCAGCAGTGCTGGACAGTCCCCCTACGAGCAGTACTTC.

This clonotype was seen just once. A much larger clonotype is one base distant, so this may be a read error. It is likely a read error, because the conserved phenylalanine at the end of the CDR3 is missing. The CDR3 nucleotides are TGTGCCAGCAGCCAAGATCTGGAGAGGGATACGCAGTATTAT. Encoded protein: CASSQDLERDTQYY. J is TRBJ2-3 and V is TRBV3-1, with D uncertain. The CDR3 extends over 14 amino acids. The ends were cut back, 0 bases at V and 6 bases at J, with 10 bases in the middle. Per germline, CDR1 LGHDT and CDR2 YNNKEL (reference sequence).

CDR3 nucleotide sequence: TGTGCCAGCAGCCTTGGACTAGCGGGAGGGGGGTACCAAGAGACCCAGTACTTC. Its protein is CASSLGLAGGGYQETQYF. This chain links TRBV5-5 with TRBJ2-5, with 15 bases that match TRBD2. Per germline, CDR1 SGHKS and CDR2 YYEKEE (reference sequence). CDR3 length: 18 residues. V lost 4 bases, J lost 0 bases, and 7 bases stayed unmatched.

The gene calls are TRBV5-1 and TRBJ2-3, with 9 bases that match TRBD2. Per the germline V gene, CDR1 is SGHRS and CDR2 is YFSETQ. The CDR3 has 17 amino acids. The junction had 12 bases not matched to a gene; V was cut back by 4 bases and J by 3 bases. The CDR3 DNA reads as TGCGCCAGCAGCCGAACCACTAGCGGGTATAAAACAGATACGCAGTATTTT. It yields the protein CASSRTTSGYKTDTQYF.

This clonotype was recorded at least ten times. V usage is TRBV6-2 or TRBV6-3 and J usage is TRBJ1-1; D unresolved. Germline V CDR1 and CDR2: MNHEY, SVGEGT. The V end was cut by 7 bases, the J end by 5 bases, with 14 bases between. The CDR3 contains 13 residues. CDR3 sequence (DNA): TGTGCCAGCACCGAAGACCCACCGACTGAAGCTTTCTTT. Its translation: CASTEDPPTEAFF.

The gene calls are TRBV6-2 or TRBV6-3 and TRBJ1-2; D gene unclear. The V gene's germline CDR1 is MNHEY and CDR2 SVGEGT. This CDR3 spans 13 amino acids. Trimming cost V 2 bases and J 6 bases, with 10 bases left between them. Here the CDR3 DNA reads TGTGCCAGCAGTTACAATCCGCGGAATGGCTACACCTTC. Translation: CASSYNPRNGYTF.

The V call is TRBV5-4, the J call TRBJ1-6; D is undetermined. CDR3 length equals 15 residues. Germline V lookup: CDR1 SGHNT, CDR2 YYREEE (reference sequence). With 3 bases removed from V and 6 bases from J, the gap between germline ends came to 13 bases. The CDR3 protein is CASSSTTPPNSPLHF. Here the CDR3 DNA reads TGTGCCAGCAGCTCTACTACCCCCCCTAATTCACCCCTCCACTTT.

CDR3 DNA sequence: TGTGCCAGCAGTGATAATGGGGAAAACACTGAAGCTTTCTTT. It specifies CASSDNGENTEAFF. This chain uses TRBV2 with TRBJ1-1; D gene ambiguous. The CDR3 sequence is 14 residues long. Trimming pared 3 bases from V and 2 bases from J, leaving 10 bases between. Germline assignment: CDR1 SNHLY and CDR2 FYNNEI.